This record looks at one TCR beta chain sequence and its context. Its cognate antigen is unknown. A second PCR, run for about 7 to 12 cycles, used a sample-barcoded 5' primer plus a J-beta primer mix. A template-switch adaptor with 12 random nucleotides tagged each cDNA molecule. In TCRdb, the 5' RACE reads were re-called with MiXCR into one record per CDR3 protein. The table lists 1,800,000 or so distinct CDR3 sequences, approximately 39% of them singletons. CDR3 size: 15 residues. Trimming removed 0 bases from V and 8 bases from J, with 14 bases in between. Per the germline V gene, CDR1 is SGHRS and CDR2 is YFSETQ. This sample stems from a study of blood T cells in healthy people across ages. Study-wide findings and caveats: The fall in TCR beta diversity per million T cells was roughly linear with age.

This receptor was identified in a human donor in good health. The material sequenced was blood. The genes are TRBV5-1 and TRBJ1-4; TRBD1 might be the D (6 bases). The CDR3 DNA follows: TGCGCCAGCAGCTTGGCAGGGGTCTCAAGCGAAAAACTGTTTTTT. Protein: CASSLAGVSSEKLFF.